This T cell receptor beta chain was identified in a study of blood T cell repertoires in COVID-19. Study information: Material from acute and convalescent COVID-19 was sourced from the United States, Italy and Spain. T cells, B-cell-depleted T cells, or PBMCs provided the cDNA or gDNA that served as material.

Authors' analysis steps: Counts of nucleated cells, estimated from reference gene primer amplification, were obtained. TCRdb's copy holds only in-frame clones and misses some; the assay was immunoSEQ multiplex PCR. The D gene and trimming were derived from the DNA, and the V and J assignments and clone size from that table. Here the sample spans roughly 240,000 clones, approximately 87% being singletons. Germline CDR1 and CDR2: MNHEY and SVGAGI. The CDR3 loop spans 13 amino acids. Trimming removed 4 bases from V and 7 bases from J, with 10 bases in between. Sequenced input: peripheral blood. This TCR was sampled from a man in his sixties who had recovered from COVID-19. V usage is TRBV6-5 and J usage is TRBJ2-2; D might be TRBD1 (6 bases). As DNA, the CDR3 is TGTGCCAGCAGTTTAAAAGGGGGCGGGGAGCTGTTTTTT. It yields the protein CASSLKGGGELFF.